This T cell receptor beta chain originates from a study of T cell changes during pregnancy in multiple sclerosis. With 6 bases clipped from V and 4 bases from J, the junction kept 6 bases outside the gene matches. This CDR3 has 13 residues. From germline, CDR1 is MNHEY and CDR2 SMNVEV (reference sequence). TCRdb keeps only in-frame clones here, not all; method: immunoSEQ multiplex PCR. The sample shows 20,000 to 25,000 clones, about 89% of them seen only once. This clone was found once. The sequence came from a female donor with multiple sclerosis, enrolled in a pregnancy study. V gene TRBV27 combines with J gene TRBJ2-7, with TRBD2 matching 7 bases. This specimen consisted of CD8+ T cells from peripheral blood mononuclear cells, obtained in the first trimester of pregnancy. CDR3 DNA sequence: TGTGCCAGCAGGCTGGCGGGAGATTACGAGCAGTACTTC. It translates to CASRLAGDYEQYF.